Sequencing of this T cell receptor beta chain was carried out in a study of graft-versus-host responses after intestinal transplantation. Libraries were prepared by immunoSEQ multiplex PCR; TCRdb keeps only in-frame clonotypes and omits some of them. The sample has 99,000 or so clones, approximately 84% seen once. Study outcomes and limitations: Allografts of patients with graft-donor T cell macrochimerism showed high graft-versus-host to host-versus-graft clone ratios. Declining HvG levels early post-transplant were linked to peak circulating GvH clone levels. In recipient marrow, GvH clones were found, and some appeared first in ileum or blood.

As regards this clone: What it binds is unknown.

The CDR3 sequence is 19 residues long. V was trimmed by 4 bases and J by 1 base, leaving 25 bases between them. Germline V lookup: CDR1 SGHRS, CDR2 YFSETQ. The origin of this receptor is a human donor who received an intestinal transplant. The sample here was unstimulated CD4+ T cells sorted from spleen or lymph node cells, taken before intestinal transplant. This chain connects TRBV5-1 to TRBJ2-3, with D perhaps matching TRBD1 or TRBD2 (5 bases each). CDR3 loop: CASSPRLRGPGRGTDTQYF. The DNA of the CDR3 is TGCGCCAGCAGCCCACGTCTACGAGGGCCAGGGCGGGGCACAGATACGCAGTATTTT. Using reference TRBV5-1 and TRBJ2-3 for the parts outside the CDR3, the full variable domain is KAGVTQTPRYLIKTRGQQVTLSCSPISGHRSVSWYQQTPGQGLQFLFEYFSETQRNKGNFPGRFSGRQFSNSRSEMNVSTLELGDSALYLCASSPRLRGPGRGTDTQYFGPGTRLTVL.